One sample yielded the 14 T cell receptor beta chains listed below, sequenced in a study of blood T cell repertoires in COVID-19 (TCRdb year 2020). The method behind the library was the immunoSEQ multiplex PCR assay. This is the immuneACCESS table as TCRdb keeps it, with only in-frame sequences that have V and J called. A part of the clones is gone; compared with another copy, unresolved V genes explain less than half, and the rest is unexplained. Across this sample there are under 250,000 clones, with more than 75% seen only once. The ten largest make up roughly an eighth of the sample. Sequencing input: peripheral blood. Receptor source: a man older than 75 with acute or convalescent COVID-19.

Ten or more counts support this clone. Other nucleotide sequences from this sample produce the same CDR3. The CDR3 coding sequence is TGTGCCAGCAGCGCATCCGGGACATCACGCTACGAGCAGTACTTC. Encoded protein: CASSASGTSRYEQYF. The rearrangement joins TRBV9 to TRBJ2-7, with a weak D call TRBD1 (6 bases). CDR1 is SGDLS, CDR2 YYNGEE, per germline. Trimming removed 3 bases from V and 3 bases from J, with 16 bases in between. CDR3 length: 15 amino acids.

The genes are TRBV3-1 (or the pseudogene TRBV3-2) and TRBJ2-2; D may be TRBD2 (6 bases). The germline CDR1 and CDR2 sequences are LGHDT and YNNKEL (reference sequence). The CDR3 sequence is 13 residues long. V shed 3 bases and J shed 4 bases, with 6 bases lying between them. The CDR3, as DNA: TGTGCCAGCAGCCAGACTAGCACCGGGGAGCTGTTTTTT. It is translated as CASSQTSTGELFF.

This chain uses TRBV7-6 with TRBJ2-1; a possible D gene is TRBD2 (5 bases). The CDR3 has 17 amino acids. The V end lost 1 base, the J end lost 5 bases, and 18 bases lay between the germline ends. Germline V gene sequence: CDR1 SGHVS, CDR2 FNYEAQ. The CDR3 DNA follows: TGTGCCAGCAGCTTAGTAACGGGATCCGTGGACCACAATGAGCAGTTCTTC. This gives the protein CASSLVTGSVDHNEQFF.

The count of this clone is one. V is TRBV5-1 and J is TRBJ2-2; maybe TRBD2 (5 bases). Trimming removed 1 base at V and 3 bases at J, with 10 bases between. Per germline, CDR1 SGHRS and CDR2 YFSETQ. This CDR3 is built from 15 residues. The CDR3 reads CASSLRGTDTGELFF. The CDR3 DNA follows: TGCGCCAGCAGCTTGCGGGGTACGGACACCGGGGAGCTGTTTTTT.

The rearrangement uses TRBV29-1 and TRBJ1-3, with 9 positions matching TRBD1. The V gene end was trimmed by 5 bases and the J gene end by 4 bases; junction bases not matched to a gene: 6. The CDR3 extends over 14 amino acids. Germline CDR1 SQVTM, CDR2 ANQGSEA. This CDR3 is CSVSHGTGGNTIYF. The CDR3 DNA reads TGCAGCGTTTCCCACGGGACAGGGGGAAACACCATATATTTT.

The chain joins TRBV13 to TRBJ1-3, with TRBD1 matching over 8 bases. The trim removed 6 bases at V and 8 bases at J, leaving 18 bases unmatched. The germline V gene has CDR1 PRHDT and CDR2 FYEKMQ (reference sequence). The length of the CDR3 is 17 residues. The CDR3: CASRLQGALGEGDTIYF. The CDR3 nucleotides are TGTGCCAGCAGACTGCAGGGGGCGCTAGGGGAAGGGGACACCATATATTTT.

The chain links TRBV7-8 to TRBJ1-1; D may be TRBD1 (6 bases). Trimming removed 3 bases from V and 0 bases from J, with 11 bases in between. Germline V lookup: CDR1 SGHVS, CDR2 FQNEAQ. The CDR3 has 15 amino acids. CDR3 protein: CASSFSGAMNTEAFF. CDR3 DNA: TGTGCCAGCAGCTTTTCAGGGGCAATGAACACTGAAGCTTTCTTT. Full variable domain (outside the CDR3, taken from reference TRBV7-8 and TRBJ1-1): GAGVSQSPRYKVAKRGQDVALRCDPISGHVSLFWYQQALGQGPEFLTYFQNEAQLDKSGLPSDRFFAERPEGSVSTLKIQRTQQEDSAVYLCASSFSGAMNTEAFFGQGTRLTVV.

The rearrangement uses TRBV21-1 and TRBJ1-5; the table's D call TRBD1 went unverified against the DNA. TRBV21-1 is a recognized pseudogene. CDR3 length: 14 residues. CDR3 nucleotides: TGTGCCAGCAGCAAGGACAGGGGCAATCAGCCCCAGCATTTT. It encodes CASSKDRGNQPQHF.

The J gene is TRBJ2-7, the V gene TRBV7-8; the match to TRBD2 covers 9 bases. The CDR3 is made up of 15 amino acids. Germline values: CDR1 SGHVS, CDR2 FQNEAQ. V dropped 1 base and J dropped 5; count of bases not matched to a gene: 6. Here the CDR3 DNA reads TGTGCCAGCAGCTTAGTAAGCGGGAGGTTGGACGAGCAGTACTTC. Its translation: CASSLVSGRLDEQYF. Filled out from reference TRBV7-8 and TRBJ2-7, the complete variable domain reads GAGVSQSPRYKVAKRGQDVALRCDPISGHVSLFWYQQALGQGPEFLTYFQNEAQLDKSGLPSDRFFAERPEGSVSTLKIQRTQQEDSAVYLCASSLVSGRLDEQYFGPGTRLTVT.

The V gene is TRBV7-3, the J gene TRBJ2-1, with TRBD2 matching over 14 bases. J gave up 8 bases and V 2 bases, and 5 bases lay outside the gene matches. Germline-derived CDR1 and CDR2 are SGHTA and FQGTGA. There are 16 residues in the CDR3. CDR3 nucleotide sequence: TGTGCCAGCAGCTTAGCGGGACTAGCGGGAGTCGATGAGCAGTTCTTC. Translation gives CASSLAGLAGVDEQFF.

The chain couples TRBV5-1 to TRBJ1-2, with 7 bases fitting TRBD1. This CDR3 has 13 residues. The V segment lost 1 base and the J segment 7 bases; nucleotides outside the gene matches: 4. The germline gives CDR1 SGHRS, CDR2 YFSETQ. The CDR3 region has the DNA TGCGCCAGCAGCTTGTGGGACAGCCTTGGCTACACCTTC. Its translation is CASSLWDSLGYTF.

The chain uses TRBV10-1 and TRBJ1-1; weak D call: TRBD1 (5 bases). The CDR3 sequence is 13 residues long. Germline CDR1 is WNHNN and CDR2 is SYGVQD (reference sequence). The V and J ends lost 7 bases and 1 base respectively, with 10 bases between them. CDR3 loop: CASTVDRNTEAFF. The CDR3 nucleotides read TGCGCCAGCACCGTTGACAGGAACACTGAAGCTTTCTTT.

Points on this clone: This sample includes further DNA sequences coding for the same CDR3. The CDR3 coding sequence is TGTGCCAGCAGTTACTCGGGGGGGCAAGAGACCCAGTACTTC. Encoded protein: CASSYSGGQETQYF. The J gene is TRBJ2-5, the V gene TRBV6-6; 7 nucleotides align to TRBD2. V lost 0 bases to trimming and J lost 2 bases; unmatched junction nucleotides: 0. The CDR3 loop spans 14 amino acids. CDR1 is MNHNY, CDR2 SVGAGI, per germline (reference sequence).

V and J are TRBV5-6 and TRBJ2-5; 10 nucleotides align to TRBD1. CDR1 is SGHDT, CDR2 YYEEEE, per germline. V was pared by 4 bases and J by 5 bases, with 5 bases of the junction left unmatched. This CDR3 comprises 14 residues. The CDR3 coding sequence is TGTGCCAGCAGCACCCCGGGACAGGGGGAGACCCAGTACTTC. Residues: CASSTPGQGETQYF.